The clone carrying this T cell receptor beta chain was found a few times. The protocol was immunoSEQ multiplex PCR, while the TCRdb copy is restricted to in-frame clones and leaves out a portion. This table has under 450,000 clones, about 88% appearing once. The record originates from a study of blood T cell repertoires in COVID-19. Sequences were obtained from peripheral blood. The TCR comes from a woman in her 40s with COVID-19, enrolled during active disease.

The CDR3 nucleotides read TGTGCCAGCACCCGGGGTCTTTTTAACACTGAAGCTTTCTTT. It codes for CASTRGLFNTEAFF. The chain carries TRBV25-1 and TRBJ1-1; D gene unclear. The CDR3 is 14 amino acids. V shed 7 bases and J shed 2 bases, with 14 bases lying between them. Germline CDR1 is MGHDK and CDR2 is SYGVNS.